This note documents a single T cell receptor (beta chain) sequence. CDR1 and CDR2 from the germline V gene are ENHRY and SYGVKD. Trimming took off 3 bases at V and 1 base at J, with 13 bases between the two ends. CDR3 length: 15 residues. This sample was taken from a study of T cell changes during pregnancy in multiple sclerosis. Produced via immunoSEQ multiplex PCR; TCRdb's table is partial and in-frame only. Altogether about 32,000 clones are present, about 92% being singletons, with the ten largest covering approximately 4.7%. The material sequenced was CD8+ T cells from peripheral blood mononuclear cells, taken in the first trimester of pregnancy. This rearrangement joins TRBV10-3 to TRBJ2-7, with a tentative D call TRBD1 (6 bases). This receptor was identified in a female donor with multiple sclerosis, enrolled in a pregnancy study. The CDR3 nucleotides read TGTGCCATCAGTGATAGGACAGAAGAGTCCTACGAGCAGTACTTC. It yields the protein CAISDRTEESYEQYF.